These 21 T cell receptor beta chains came from one sample sequenced in a study of control samples from healthy donors and cancer patients. Sequencing was performed with immunoSEQ multiplex PCR; in TCRdb, only in-frame clones are kept and a portion is missing. The sample yields around 41,000 clones, about 95% seen once. The sample consisted of blood. The receptors stem from a man in his sixties in good health.

The V call is TRBV18, the J call TRBJ2-1, with 8 bases fitting TRBD2. This CDR3 comprises 15 residues. CDR1 is KGHSH and CDR2 is LQKENI in the germline V gene. The J segment lost 6 bases and the V segment lost 1 base, leaving 5 bases of the junction unmatched. CDR3 sequence reads: CASSPQSGRVNEQFF. The CDR3 region has the DNA TGTGCCAGCTCACCACAGAGCGGGAGAGTCAATGAGCAGTTCTTC.

The J gene is TRBJ2-5, the V gene TRBV5-4; 9 bases are shared with TRBD2. The ends lost 0 bases at V and 5 bases at J; junction bases unmatched: 5. Germline V CDR1 and CDR2: SGHNT, YYREEE (reference sequence). This CDR3 comprises 15 residues. The CDR3 protein is CASSLGGRAGETQYF. The DNA for the CDR3 is TGTGCCAGCAGCTTGGGCGGGAGGGCCGGGGAGACCCAGTACTTC.

This clone was seen a single time. The chain employs TRBV14 and TRBJ1-1; D call uncertain. CDR1 and CDR2 (germline): SGHDN, FVKESK. The CDR3 extends over 13 amino acids. The ends were cut back, 6 bases at V and 3 bases at J, with 11 bases in the middle. The CDR3 sequence is CASRGYLDTEAFF. The CDR3 nucleotides read TGTGCCAGCAGGGGGTATCTGGACACTGAAGCTTTCTTT.

The chain joins TRBV7-9 to TRBJ2-1, with TRBD1 matching 8 bases. There are 14 residues in the CDR3. After removal of 5 bases from V and 5 bases from J, the junction contained 5 bases not matched to a gene. Per germline, CDR1 SEHNR and CDR2 FQNEAQ (reference sequence). The CDR3 region has the DNA TGTGCCAGCAGCCTCCGGACAGGGAACAATGAGCAGTTCTTC. This gives the protein CASSLRTGNNEQFF.

The chain joins TRBV29-1 to TRBJ2-5; 9 bases map to TRBD1. The V and J ends lost 6 bases and 0 bases, in that order; junction bases with no gene match: 5. Germline V lookup: CDR1 SQVTM, CDR2 ANQGSEA. This CDR3 spans 14 amino acids. The CDR3 DNA reads TGCAGCGTCCGGACAGGGGTAAACCAAGAGACCCAGTACTTC. Encoded protein: CSVRTGVNQETQYF. Variable domain in full (rest from reference TRBV29-1 and TRBJ2-5): SAVISQKPSRDICQRGTSLTIQCQVDSQVTMMFWYRQQPGQSLTLIATANQGSEATYESGFVIDKFPISRPNLTFSTLTVSNMSPEDSSIYLCSVRTGVNQETQYFGPGTRLLVL.

V is TRBV28 and J is TRBJ1-5; D is unclear. CDR1 is MDHEN, CDR2 SYDVKM, per germline. The CDR3 consists of 15 residues. Trimming pared 6 bases from V and 2 bases from J, leaving 14 bases between. For the CDR3, the DNA is TGTGCCAGCAGCCCGACGGGCAGCCGCAATCAGCCCCAGCATTTT. This gives the protein CASSPTGSRNQPQHF.

The rearrangement joins TRBV30 to TRBJ2-3, with D possibly being TRBD2 (5 bases). The germline V gene encodes CDR1 GTSNPN and CDR2 SVGIG (reference sequence). V gave up 0 bases and J gave up 6 bases, with 16 bases separating them. The CDR3 has 15 amino acids. CDR3 protein: CAWSVSSTRRDTQYF. CDR3 DNA: TGTGCCTGGAGTGTATCTTCGACCCGGAGGGATACGCAGTATTTT.

The CDR3 protein is CASSPVGGGTQETQYF. The CDR3 region has the DNA TGTGCCAGCAGTCCAGTTGGGGGAGGGACCCAAGAGACCCAGTACTTC. This chain links TRBV7-9 with TRBJ2-5, with 7 bases fitting TRBD2. The CDR3 length is 16 residues. With V trimmed by 6 bases and J by 1 base, 11 bases remained unmatched. Germline CDR1 and CDR2: SEHNR and FQNEAQ (reference sequence). Together with reference TRBV7-9 and TRBJ2-5, the CDR3 gives the full variable domain: DTGVSQNPRHKITKRGQNVTFRCDPISEHNRLYWYRQTLGQGPEFLTYFQNEAQLEKSRLLSDRFSAERPKGSFSTLEIQRTEQGDSAMYLCASSPVGGGTQETQYFGPGTRLLVL.

The chain couples TRBV7-8 to TRBJ2-7; a possible D gene is TRBD2 (6 bases). Per the germline V gene, CDR1 is SGHVS and CDR2 is FQNEAQ. The length of the CDR3 is 14 residues. The germline V and J ends were trimmed by 8 bases and 2 bases, with 16 bases remaining between them. The CDR3 reads CASLRGLTTYEQYF. DNA of the CDR3: TGTGCCAGCTTAAGGGGACTTACCACCTACGAGCAGTACTTC.

This clone showed up just once. The chain links TRBV6-6 to TRBJ2-2; D might be TRBD2 (6 bases). Germline loops: CDR1 MNHNY, CDR2 SVGAGI (reference sequence). V gave up 7 bases and J gave up 4 bases, with 16 bases separating them. The CDR3 runs to 15 residues. The CDR3 region is CASNFGGSGTGELFF. CDR3 bases: TGTGCCAGCAACTTTGGGGGGAGTGGCACCGGGGAGCTGTTTTTT.

V usage is TRBV27 and J usage is TRBJ2-5, with TRBD2 identical over 9 bases. Germline V gives CDR1 MNHEY, CDR2 SMNVEV (reference sequence). The trim removed 1 base at V and 4 bases at J, leaving 7 bases unmatched. CDR3 length: 16 residues. In DNA, the CDR3 is TGTGCCAGCAGTTTATGGTCTAGCGGGATTCGAGAGACCCAGTACTTC. This codes for CASSLWSSGIRETQYF.

The sample holds one count of this clone. This chain joins TRBV10-3 and TRBJ2-3; D gene uncertain. Trimming stripped 6 bases from V and 5 bases from J, with 12 bases between. Germline loops: CDR1 ENHRY, CDR2 SYGVKD. This CDR3 region has 13 residues. The CDR3 protein is CAISDNSQDTQYF. As DNA, the CDR3 is TGTGCCATCAGCGACAACTCCCAAGATACGCAGTATTTT.

The gene calls are TRBV4-1 and TRBJ2-3; 9 bases fit TRBD2. V gave up 4 bases and J gave up 2 bases; unmatched junction bases: 4. CDR1 is MGHRA, CDR2 YSYEKL, per germline. The CDR3 totals 15 residues. The CDR3 DNA reads TGCGCCAGCAGCCTTAGCGGGAGTTCCACAGATACGCAGTATTTT. It yields the protein CASSLSGSSTDTQYF.

The chain uses TRBV5-4 and TRBJ1-1, with a tentative D call TRBD1 (5 bases). The CDR3 consists of 12 residues. Looked up from germline, CDR1 is SGHNT and CDR2 is YYREEE (reference sequence). Trimming stripped 4 bases from V and 7 bases from J, with 11 bases between. CDR3 protein: CASSLGQFEAFF. CDR3 bases: TGTGCCAGCAGCCTGGGGCAGTTTGAAGCTTTCTTT.

Only one count was recorded for this clone. DNA of the CDR3: TGTGCCAGCAGTGCCTTCGCTAGCACAGATACGCAGTATTTT. Its translation is CASSAFASTDTQYF. The genes are TRBV25-1 and TRBJ2-3; D unclear. The CDR3 totals 14 residues. Germline CDR1 is MGHDK and CDR2 is SYGVNS. V dropped 4 bases and J dropped 0 bases, with 8 bases sitting between them.

V usage is TRBV28 and J usage is TRBJ1-1; D is unclear. The CDR3 contains 16 residues. The ends were cut back, 8 bases at V and 5 bases at J, with 24 bases in the middle. Germline V gene data show CDR1 as MDHEN and CDR2 as SYDVKM. This chain's CDR3 is CASPPVKSRLGTEAFF. CDR3 coding DNA: TGTGCCAGCCCCCCAGTTAAGTCCCGGCTGGGAACTGAAGCTTTCTTT.

The V gene is TRBV2, the J gene TRBJ2-2, with D perhaps TRBD2 (6 bases). The CDR3 covers 16 residues. With 3 bases removed from V and 4 bases from J, the gap between germline ends came to 15 bases. Germline assignment: CDR1 SNHLY and CDR2 FYNNEI. The CDR3 DNA is TGTGCCAGCAGTGAGCTTTCGGGAGTGGGCACCGGGGAGCTGTTTTTT. Its protein is CASSELSGVGTGELFF.

This rearrangement joins TRBV5-4 to TRBJ1-4; weak D call: TRBD1 (5 bases). The germline V and J ends were trimmed by 5 bases and 6 bases, with 14 bases remaining between them. Germline V gene lookup returns CDR1 SGHNT and CDR2 YYREEE (reference sequence). This CDR3 is 14 amino acids long. The CDR3 loop is CASRHDSQDEKLFF. CDR3 DNA: TGTGCCAGCAGACATGACAGTCAGGATGAAAAACTGTTTTTT. The entire variable domain, with the rest obtained from reference TRBV5-4 and TRBJ1-4, is as follows: ETGVTQSPTHLIKTRGQQVTLRCSSQSGHNTVSWYQQALGQGPQFIFQYYREEENGRGNFPPRFSGLQFPNYSSELNVNALELDDSALYLCASRHDSQDEKLFFGSGTQLSVL.

The rearrangement uses TRBV7-8 and TRBJ2-1; 11 positions match TRBD2. CDR1 and CDR2 (germline): SGHVS, FQNEAQ. The CDR3 loop spans 17 amino acids. Trimming removed 3 bases from V and 4 bases from J; junction bases left unmatched: 8. The CDR3 DNA is TGTGCCAGCAGCTTTGCTAGCGGGGGGTACGAATACAATGAGCAGTTCTTC. Protein: CASSFASGGYEYNEQFF.

The chain recombines TRBV24-1 with TRBJ2-1; D is ambiguous. Between the trimmed V and J ends, which lost 6 bases and 0 bases, there was a span of 14 bases. The CDR3 is 16 amino acids. Germline V gene lookup returns CDR1 KGHDR and CDR2 SFDVKD. This CDR3 is CATSFSDWSSYNEQFF. CDR3 in DNA: TGTGCCACCAGTTTTTCTGACTGGAGCTCCTACAATGAGCAGTTCTTC.

This chain connects TRBV27 to TRBJ1-2, with D possibly TRBD1 on 5 matching bases. Per germline, CDR1 MNHEY and CDR2 SMNVEV (reference sequence). Deletions cut 5 bases from V and 4 bases from J, with 11 bases between. The CDR3 extends over 13 amino acids. CDR3 residues: CASSAQGFYGYTF. CDR3 coding DNA: TGTGCCAGCAGTGCGCAGGGATTCTATGGCTACACCTTC.